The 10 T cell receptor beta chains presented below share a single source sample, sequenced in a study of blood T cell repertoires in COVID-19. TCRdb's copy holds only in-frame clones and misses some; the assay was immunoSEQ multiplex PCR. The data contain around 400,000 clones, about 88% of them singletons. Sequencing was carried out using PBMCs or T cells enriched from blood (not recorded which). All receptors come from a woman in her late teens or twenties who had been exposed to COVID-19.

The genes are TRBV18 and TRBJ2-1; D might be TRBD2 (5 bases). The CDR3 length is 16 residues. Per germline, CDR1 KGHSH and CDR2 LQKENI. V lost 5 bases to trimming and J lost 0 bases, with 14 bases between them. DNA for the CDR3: TGTGCCAGCTCATCGGAAGCGGTTTTCTCCTACAATGAGCAGTTCTTC. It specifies CASSSEAVFSYNEQFF.

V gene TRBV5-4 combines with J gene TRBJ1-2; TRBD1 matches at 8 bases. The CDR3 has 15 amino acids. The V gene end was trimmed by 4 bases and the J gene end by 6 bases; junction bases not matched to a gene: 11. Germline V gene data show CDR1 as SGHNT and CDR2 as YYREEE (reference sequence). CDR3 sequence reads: CASSPIGGQENGYTF. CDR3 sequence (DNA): TGTGCCAGCAGCCCGATCGGGGGACAGGAGAATGGCTACACCTTC. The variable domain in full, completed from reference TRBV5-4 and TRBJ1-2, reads ETGVTQSPTHLIKTRGQQVTLRCSSQSGHNTVSWYQQALGQGPQFIFQYYREEENGRGNFPPRFSGLQFPNYSSELNVNALELDDSALYLCASSPIGGQENGYTFGSGTRLTVV.

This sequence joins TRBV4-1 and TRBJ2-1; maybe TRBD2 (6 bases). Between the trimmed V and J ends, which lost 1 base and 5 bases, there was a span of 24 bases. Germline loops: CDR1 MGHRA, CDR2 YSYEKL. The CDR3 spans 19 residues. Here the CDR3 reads CASSQVWELLATLHNEQFF. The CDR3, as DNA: TGCGCCAGCAGCCAAGTTTGGGAATTACTAGCTACTTTACACAATGAGCAGTTCTTC.

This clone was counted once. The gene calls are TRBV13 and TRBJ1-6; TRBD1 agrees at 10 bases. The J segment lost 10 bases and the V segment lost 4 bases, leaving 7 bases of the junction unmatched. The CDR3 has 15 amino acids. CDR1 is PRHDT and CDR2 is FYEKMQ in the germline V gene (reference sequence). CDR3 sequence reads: CASSSGQGGRSPLHF. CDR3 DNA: TGTGCCAGCAGCTCCGGACAGGGGGGAAGGTCACCCCTCCACTTT. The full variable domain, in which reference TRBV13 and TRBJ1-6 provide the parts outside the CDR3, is AAGVIQSPRHLIKEKRETATLKCYPIPRHDTVYWYQQGPGQDPQFLISFYEKMQSDKGSIPDRFSAQQFSDYHSELNMSSLELGDSALYFCASSSGQGGRSPLHFGNGTRLTVT.

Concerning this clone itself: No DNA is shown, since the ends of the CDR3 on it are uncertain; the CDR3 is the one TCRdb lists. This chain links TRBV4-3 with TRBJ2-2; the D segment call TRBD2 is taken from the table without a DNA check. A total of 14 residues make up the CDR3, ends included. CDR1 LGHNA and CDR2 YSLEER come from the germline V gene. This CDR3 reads CASSQGRRAGELFF.

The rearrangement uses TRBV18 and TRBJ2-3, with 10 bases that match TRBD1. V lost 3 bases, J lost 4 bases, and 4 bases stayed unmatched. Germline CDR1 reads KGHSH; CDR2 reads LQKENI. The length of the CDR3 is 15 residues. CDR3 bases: TGTGCCAGCTCACCCCGGGACAGGGGCGCAGATACGCAGTATTTT. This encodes CASSPRDRGADTQYF. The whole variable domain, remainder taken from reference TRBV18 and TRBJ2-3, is NAGVMQNPRHLVRRRGQEARLRCSPMKGHSHVYWYRQLPEEGLKFMVYLQKENIIDESGMPKERFSAEFPKEGPSILRIQQVVRGDSAAYFCASSPRDRGADTQYFGPGTRLTVL.

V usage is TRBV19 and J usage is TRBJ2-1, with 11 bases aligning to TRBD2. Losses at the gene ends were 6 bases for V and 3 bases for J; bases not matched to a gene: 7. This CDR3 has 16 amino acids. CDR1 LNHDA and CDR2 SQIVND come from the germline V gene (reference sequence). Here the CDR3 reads CASRSLAGAFYNEQFF. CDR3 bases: TGTGCCAGTAGATCACTAGCGGGAGCTTTCTACAATGAGCAGTTCTTC.

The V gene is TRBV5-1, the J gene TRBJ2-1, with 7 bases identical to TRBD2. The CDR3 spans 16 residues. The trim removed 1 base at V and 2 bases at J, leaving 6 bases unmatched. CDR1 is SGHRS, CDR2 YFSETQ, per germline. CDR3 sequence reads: CASSLMVREAYNEQFF. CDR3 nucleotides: TGCGCCAGCAGCTTGATGGTCCGGGAGGCCTACAATGAGCAGTTCTTC. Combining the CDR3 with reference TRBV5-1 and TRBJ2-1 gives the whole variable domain KAGVTQTPRYLIKTRGQQVTLSCSPISGHRSVSWYQQTPGQGLQFLFEYFSETQRNKGNFPGRFSGRQFSNSRSEMNVSTLELGDSALYLCASSLMVREAYNEQFFGPGTRLTVL.

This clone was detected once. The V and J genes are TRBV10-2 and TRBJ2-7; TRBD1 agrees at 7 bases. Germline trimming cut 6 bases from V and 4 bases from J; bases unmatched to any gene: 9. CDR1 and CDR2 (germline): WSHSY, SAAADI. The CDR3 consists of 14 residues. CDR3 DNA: TGCGCCAGCAGGGTCCCGGGACAGCGTTACGAGCAGTACTTC. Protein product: CASRVPGQRYEQYF.

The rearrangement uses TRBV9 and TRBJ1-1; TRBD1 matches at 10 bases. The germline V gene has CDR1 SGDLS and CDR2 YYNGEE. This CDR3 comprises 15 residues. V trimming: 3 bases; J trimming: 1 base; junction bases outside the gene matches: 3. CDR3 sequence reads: CASSDRTGGNTEAFF. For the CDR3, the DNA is TGTGCCAGCAGCGATCGGACAGGGGGGAACACTGAAGCTTTCTTT.